Each of the 25 T cell receptor beta chains below was sequenced from the same sample in a study of T cell repertoires in cytomegalovirus infection. TCRdb reanalysed the reads using MiXCR and keeps one entry per CDR3 protein. Here the sample spans more than 500,000 distinct CDR3 sequences, 16% being singletons. Sequences were obtained from CD8+ T cells from PBMCs. The receptors were sampled from a human donor in good health (CMV status not recorded). Some clones in this sample may be carry-over from other donors' samples.

This clonotype was observed at least ten times. V is TRBV19 and J is TRBJ1-2; D gene uncertain. V gave up 3 bases and J gave up 6 bases, with 14 bases separating them. This CDR3 has 14 amino acids. The V gene's germline CDR1 is LNHDA and CDR2 SQIVND (reference sequence). CDR3 region: CASSMVVGSHGYTF. The CDR3 DNA reads TGTGCCAGTAGTATGGTGGTAGGATCGCATGGCTACACCTTC.

The rearrangement uses TRBV5-4 and TRBJ1-2, with D maybe TRBD1 (5 bases). V lost 0 bases and J lost 7, with 13 bases in between. The CDR3 totals 14 residues. The germline CDR1 and CDR2 sequences are SGHNT and YYREEE (reference sequence). The CDR3 sequence is CASSLGDPSGGYTF. The CDR3 DNA is TGTGCCAGCAGCTTGGGGGACCCGTCGGGTGGCTACACCTTC.

The chain employs TRBV2 and TRBJ2-7, with unresolved D. Germline loops: CDR1 SNHLY, CDR2 FYNNEI. The CDR3 sequence is 11 residues long. The ends were cut back, 5 bases at V and 5 bases at J, with 7 bases in the middle. CDR3 bases: TGTGCCAGCAGTATAAACAACGAGCAGTACTTC. It encodes CASSINNEQYF.

The table lists this clonotype with a few counts. The CDR3 protein is CASYRAREAFF. The CDR3 DNA reads as TGTGCCAGTTACAGGGCCCGGGAAGCTTTCTTT. This chain links TRBV19 with TRBJ1-1; perhaps TRBD1 as D (6 bases). Germline lookup yields CDR1 LNHDA and CDR2 SQIVND (reference sequence). The ends were cut back, 8 bases at V and 8 bases at J, with 12 bases in the middle. CDR3 length equals 11 residues.

As to this clonotype: One end of the junction varies from germline; a read error may be responsible. The rearrangement links TRBV27 to TRBJ2-5; tentatively, D is TRBD1 (5 bases). The CDR3 has 13 amino acids. Looked up from germline, CDR1 is MNHEY and CDR2 is SMNVEV (reference sequence). Written as DNA, the CDR3 is TGTGCCAGCAGTCGCGACAGTGAAGAGACCAAGTACTTC. Its translation is CASSRDSEETKYF.

This clonotype was counted many times. This chain links TRBV7-9 with TRBJ1-5; no definite D call. Germline V gene lookup returns CDR1 SEHNR and CDR2 FQNEAQ (reference sequence). The CDR3 spans 16 residues. Trimming pared 4 bases from V and 9 bases from J, leaving 22 bases between. CDR3 protein: CASSSSGVIEDGPQHF. CDR3 bases: TGTGCCAGCAGCTCCAGCGGGGTTATCGAGGATGGGCCCCAGCATTTT.

Only a few counts were recorded for this clonotype. CDR3 amino acids: CASSQGSPAGVNSPLHF. CDR3 nucleotides: TGCGCCAGCAGCCAAGGAAGCCCTGCAGGCGTTAATTCACCCCTCCACTTT. The chain links TRBV4-1 to TRBJ1-6; no definite D call. V was trimmed by 1 base and J by 6 bases, leaving 16 bases between them. This CDR3 is 17 amino acids long. Germline V CDR1 and CDR2: MGHRA, YSYEKL.

This clonotype was recorded at least ten times. The V call is TRBV6-5, the J call TRBJ1-1; TRBD1 might be the D (5 bases). Germline CDR1 MNHEY, CDR2 SVGAGI. This CDR3 comprises 14 residues. Trimming left V 7 bases short and J 0 bases short, with 12 bases between. For the CDR3, the DNA is TGTGCCAGCACCGACAGATACATGAACACTGAAGCTTTCTTT. Its translation: CASTDRYMNTEAFF.

The V call is TRBV3-1, the J call TRBJ2-7; 8 bases fit TRBD2. The CDR3 totals 17 residues. Unmatched junction bases numbered 7, after V lost 0 bases and J lost 0 bases. Germline CDR1 is LGHDT and CDR2 is YNNKEL (reference sequence). The CDR3 reads CASSQDREGTSSYEQYF. CDR3 sequence (DNA): TGTGCCAGCAGCCAAGATCGGGAGGGGACGAGCTCCTACGAGCAGTACTTC.

This clonotype was seen a few times. The rearrangement links TRBV5-6 to TRBJ1-2; 7 bases match TRBD1. CDR1 and CDR2 from the germline V gene are SGHDT and YYEEEE. The CDR3 has 15 residues. Trimming took 2 bases from V and 4 from J; bases not matched to a gene: 8. CDR3 sequence (DNA): TGTGCCAGCAGCTTTCGACAGGGAGGTGCCTATGGCTACACCTTC. Protein product: CASSFRQGGAYGYTF.

The V call is TRBV14, the J call TRBJ2-5; D is unclear. The CDR3 runs to 13 residues. Germline V lookup: CDR1 SGHDN, CDR2 FVKESK. The V gene lost 5 bases and the J gene lost 5 bases, with 12 bases spanning the gap. The CDR3 sequence: CASSTLVEETQYF. The CDR3 DNA follows: TGTGCCAGCAGCACCCTAGTCGAGGAGACCCAGTACTTC.

Of note for this clonotype: This may be a read error, as it is one base from a much larger clone. This rearrangement joins TRBV7-9 to TRBJ2-3, with D possibly matching TRBD2 (6 bases). The CDR3 totals 15 residues. Germline loops: CDR1 SEHNR, CDR2 FQNEAQ (reference sequence). Deletions cut 5 bases from V and 0 bases from J, with 12 bases between. The CDR3 DNA sequence: TGTGCCAGCAGCCCTAGCGTGACTAGCACAGATACGCAGTATTTT. As protein: CASSPSVTSTDTQYF.

This clonotype was recorded at least ten times. The gene calls are TRBV11-2 and TRBJ2-3, with 7 bases lining up with TRBD2. CDR3 length: 13 amino acids. V lost 6 bases and J lost 4; bases outside the gene matches: 4. From germline, CDR1 is SGHAT and CDR2 FQNNGV. CDR3 sequence: CASRGRGADTQYF. The DNA for the CDR3 is TGTGCCAGCAGGGGCCGGGGGGCAGATACGCAGTATTTT.

This clonotype was seen ten or more times. Written as DNA, the CDR3 is TGTGCCAGCAGCCCCACGGACACAGATACGCAGTATTTT. Its translation is CASSPTDTDTQYF. This chain uses TRBV5-6 with TRBJ2-3, with D unclear. The germline CDR1 and CDR2 sequences are SGHDT and YYEEEE. Trimming took 4 bases from V and 2 from J, leaving 8 bases between them. This CDR3 is built from 13 residues.

This clonotype was seen many times. The J gene is TRBJ2-2, the V gene TRBV10-3, with 8 bases that match TRBD1. Trimming removed 6 bases from V and 1 base from J; junction bases left unmatched: 4. This CDR3 region has 15 residues. The germline CDR1 and CDR2 sequences are ENHRY and SYGVKD. The CDR3 DNA reads TGTGCCATCAGAAGGACAGGGCAGAACACCGGGGAGCTGTTTTTT. This gives the protein CAIRRTGQNTGELFF.

This clonotype was counted many times. The rearrangement uses TRBV7-8 and TRBJ2-7; D gene unclear. Germline V gene sequence: CDR1 SGHVS, CDR2 FQNEAQ. The V gene lost 4 bases and the J gene lost 2 bases, with 3 bases spanning the gap. This CDR3 is built from 11 residues. The CDR3, as DNA: TGTGCCAGCAGCTCGACCTACGAGCAGTACTTC. This translates into CASSSTYEQYF.

This clonotype turned up a few times. The rearrangement links TRBV6-4 to TRBJ2-1; D may be TRBD1 or TRBD2 (6 bases each). The germline CDR1 and CDR2 sequences are MRHNA and SNTAGT. The V and J ends lost 0 bases and 7 bases respectively, with 13 bases between them. The length of the CDR3 is 15 residues. CDR3 residues: CASSDSPGAGNEQFF. The CDR3 DNA follows: TGTGCCAGCAGTGACTCGCCGGGGGCGGGAAATGAGCAGTTCTTC.

This clonotype was detected ten times or more. The CDR3, as DNA: TGTGCCAGCAGTTTAAATTTGCAGGGCGGGGAGCTGTTTTTT. Translation gives CASSLNLQGGELFF. This chain links TRBV27 with TRBJ2-2, with D maybe TRBD1 (5 bases). Looked up from germline, CDR1 is MNHEY and CDR2 is SMNVEV (reference sequence). The CDR3 runs 14 residues. Deletions cut 2 bases from V and 7 bases from J, with 11 bases between.

This clonotype was detected many times. The chain combines TRBV28 with TRBJ1-5; TRBD1 aligns across 7 bases. The CDR3 has 17 amino acids. V lost 4 bases, J lost 2 bases, and 11 bases stayed unmatched. Germline loops: CDR1 MDHEN, CDR2 SYDVKM. CDR3 nucleotide sequence: TGTGCCAGCAGTTCCCCACAGGGGAGGGTCGGCAATCAGCCCCAGCATTTT. Its protein is CASSSPQGRVGNQPQHF.

This clonotype was counted ten times or more. This rearrangement joins TRBV6-2 or TRBV6-3 to TRBJ2-1, with D tentatively TRBD2 (6 bases). Between the trimmed V and J ends, which lost 4 bases and 2 bases, there was a span of 15 bases. Germline lookup yields CDR1 MNHEY and CDR2 SVGEGT. The CDR3 extends over 16 amino acids. CDR3 residues: CASSFISGLPYNEQFF. Written as DNA, the CDR3 is TGTGCCAGCAGTTTCATAAGCGGGTTACCCTACAATGAGCAGTTCTTC.

This clonotype was picked up one time. Given a much more abundant clone one base away, this may be a read error. The chain couples TRBV20-1 to TRBJ1-5, with D possibly TRBD1 on 6 matching bases. Germline V CDR1 and CDR2: DFQATT, SNEGSKA (reference sequence). This CDR3 comprises 15 residues. The ends were cut back, 4 bases at V and 1 base at J, with 14 bases in the middle. The CDR3 loop is CSATLTGPSNQPQHF. In DNA form, the CDR3 reads TGCAGTGCTACGCTAACAGGGCCCAGCAATCAGCCCCAGCATTTT.

In its sample, this clonotype was seen a few times. The rearrangement joins TRBV23-1 to TRBJ1-1; D ambiguous. TRBV23-1 is noted as an ORF with a role that remains uncertain. CDR3 length: 14 amino acids. The V and J ends lost 4 bases and 10 bases respectively, with 19 bases between them. The CDR3 region is CASSPREGTLLAFF. CDR3 nucleotide sequence: TGCGCCAGCAGTCCCCGGGAGGGCACTCTCCTAGCTTTCTTT.

This chain connects TRBV3-1 to TRBJ2-5, with a possible D match to TRBD2 (5 bases). The CDR3 runs to 15 residues. V was trimmed by 0 bases and J by 4 bases, leaving 12 bases between them. Germline CDR1 is LGHDT and CDR2 is YNNKEL (reference sequence). CDR3 DNA: TGTGCCAGCAGCCAAGACAGCTCGAGGGCAGAGACCCAGTACTTC. This gives the protein CASSQDSSRAETQYF.

There are many counts of this clonotype. This sequence joins TRBV7-2 and TRBJ2-7; D is unclear. V was cut by 1 base and J by 3 bases, with 22 bases left in between. Germline lookup yields CDR1 SGHTA and CDR2 FQGNSA. This CDR3 is built from 18 residues. The CDR3 DNA reads TGTGCCAGCAGCTTAGGACAATTTGCGGAGACATTGTTCTACGAGCAGTACTTC. This codes for CASSLGQFAETLFYEQYF.

This clonotype was seen many times. The rearrangement links TRBV4-1 to TRBJ2-5; tentative D call: TRBD2 (7 bases). The V end was cut by 4 bases, the J end by 2 bases, with 20 bases between. CDR3 length equals 17 residues. Germline V CDR1 and CDR2: MGHRA, YSYEKL. Here the CDR3 DNA reads TGCGCCAGCAGCCCCAAAGGAGGGGGGGGCTGGCAAGAGACCCAGTACTTC. This codes for CASSPKGGGGWQETQYF.